This is a list of T cell receptor beta chains from one sample in a study of Tregs in tolerant kidney transplant recipients. The assay was immunoSEQ multiplex PCR, and TCRdb's table has in-frame clones only and misses some. The sample records more than 90,000 clones, approximately 94% being singletons. This specimen was CD4+ T cells from blood (PBMCs), taken 12 months after the transplant. These receptors were taken from a human patient who received a combined kidney and bone marrow transplant. Some T cells could come from the graft donor. Each CDR3 is given with its conserved first and last residue. The order of the fields is J gene, V gene, CDR3 protein.

j_call: TRBJ2-3; v_call: TRBV4-1; cdr3_aa: CASSFRDFRTAFDTQYF
j_call: TRBJ1-2; v_call: TRBV5-4; cdr3_aa: CASRADFSGGYTF
j_call: TRBJ2-7; v_call: TRBV7-3; cdr3_aa: CASSLGSRGTASYEQYF
j_call: TRBJ1-5; v_call: TRBV4-3; cdr3_aa: CASSQHNTQSNQPQHF
j_call: TRBJ2-3; v_call: TRBV4-3; cdr3_aa: CASSVRTSGITYTQYF
j_call: TRBJ2-1; v_call: TRBV7-3; cdr3_aa: CASSITSGPYNEQFF
j_call: TRBJ2-2; v_call: TRBV19; cdr3_aa: CASMTSPLHTGELFF
j_call: TRBJ2-5; v_call: TRBV4-1; cdr3_aa: CASSQDLAGYQETQYF
j_call: TRBJ2-2; v_call: TRBV23-1; cdr3_aa: CASSQYSLLAGVWTGELFF
j_call: TRBJ1-2; v_call: TRBV9; cdr3_aa: CASRSRGYGYTF
j_call: TRBJ1-1; v_call: TRBV6-1; cdr3_aa: CASSIDRAMNTEAFF
j_call: TRBJ2-7; v_call: TRBV5-1; cdr3_aa: CASSLSGGYEQYF
j_call: TRBJ2-1; v_call: TRBV2; cdr3_aa: CASRGFAGPYNEQFF
j_call: TRBJ1-1; v_call: TRBV7-9; cdr3_aa: CASSLKSVTEAFF
j_call: TRBJ2-2; v_call: TRBV7-8; cdr3_aa: CASSLTSRSTGELFF
j_call: TRBJ2-3; v_call: TRBV7-2; cdr3_aa: CASSLGAGGPSTDTQYF
j_call: TRBJ1-2; v_call: TRBV5-1; cdr3_aa: CASSSGQGPHYGYTF
j_call: TRBJ1-2; v_call: TRBV5-5; cdr3_aa: CASSLDSLNYGYTF
j_call: TRBJ2-7; v_call: TRBV9; cdr3_aa: CASRSTGTYEQYF
j_call: TRBJ2-1; v_call: TRBV19; cdr3_aa: CASSWGVLSYNEQFF
j_call: TRBJ2-5; v_call: TRBV19; cdr3_aa: CASTGLAGGQETQYF
j_call: TRBJ2-2; v_call: TRBV28; cdr3_aa: CASARGTENTGELFF
j_call: TRBJ2-6; v_call: TRBV7-2; cdr3_aa: CASSSPTGTGANVLTF
j_call: TRBJ2-3; v_call: TRBV4-2; cdr3_aa: CASSQEGLAGGDTQYF
j_call: TRBJ1-2; v_call: TRBV30; cdr3_aa: CAWSAQLDYGYTF
j_call: TRBJ2-5; v_call: TRBV11-3; cdr3_aa: CASSTRTSGTPVGETQYF
j_call: TRBJ2-1; v_call: TRBV30; cdr3_aa: CAWSAGGWNEQFF
j_call: TRBJ1-4; v_call: TRBV5-1; cdr3_aa: CASSLVRGRNEKLFF
j_call: TRBJ2-3; v_call: TRBV27; cdr3_aa: CASSSSSSAQYF
j_call: TRBJ2-3; v_call: TRBV5-1; cdr3_aa: CASRETGTTPSTDTQYF
j_call: TRBJ1-4; v_call: TRBV25-1; cdr3_aa: CASSDSSGQGSEKLFF
j_call: TRBJ2-2; v_call: TRBV30; cdr3_aa: CAWSSLGGGLAGDTGELFF
j_call: TRBJ2-1; v_call: TRBV6-6; cdr3_aa: CASSTTGLAGDNEQFF
j_call: TRBJ1-3; v_call: TRBV7-6; cdr3_aa: CASSRDMGNTIYF
j_call: TRBJ2-2; v_call: TRBV18; cdr3_aa: CASSLRTGDIGELFF
j_call: TRBJ1-1; v_call: TRBV29-1; cdr3_aa: CSAEQGRDTEAFF
j_call: TRBJ2-1; v_call: TRBV11-3; cdr3_aa: CASSLKLEQFF
j_call: TRBJ2-1; v_call: TRBV7-2; cdr3_aa: CASSSHPSGRGFNEQFF
j_call: TRBJ2-3; v_call: TRBV4-2; cdr3_aa: CASSQDDGTNLADTQYF
j_call: TRBJ2-5; v_call: TRBV4-1; cdr3_aa: CASSQEVRRGLQETQYF
j_call: TRBJ1-1; v_call: TRBV10-2; cdr3_aa: CASSDLQWPEAFF
j_call: TRBJ1-5; v_call: TRBV7-8; cdr3_aa: CASSWASYSNQPQHF
j_call: TRBJ2-5; v_call: TRBV9; cdr3_aa: CASSVAVEETQYF
j_call: TRBJ2-6; v_call: TRBV30; cdr3_aa: CAWRHSGANVLTF
j_call: TRBJ1-1; v_call: TRBV6-6; cdr3_aa: CASSKYRGDTEAFF
j_call: TRBJ1-6; v_call: TRBV7-2; cdr3_aa: CASSASTGGGYNSPLHF
j_call: TRBJ2-2; v_call: TRBV21-1; cdr3_aa: CASSLSGQQAHGTGELFF
j_call: TRBJ2-7; v_call: TRBV5-1; cdr3_aa: CASSGRLAASYEQYF
j_call: TRBJ2-1; v_call: TRBV10-2; cdr3_aa: CASGHILAGGRNGQFF
j_call: TRBJ2-7; v_call: TRBV4-1; cdr3_aa: CASRIGTGGTYEQYF
j_call: TRBJ1-6; v_call: TRBV29-1; cdr3_aa: CSVETGGPYNSPLHF
j_call: TRBJ2-5; v_call: TRBV2; cdr3_aa: CASSDDRVATQYF
j_call: TRBJ1-4; v_call: TRBV5-4; cdr3_aa: CASSSARLNEKLFF